This TCR beta chain was sequenced during a study of T cells in Graves' hyperthyroidism and ophthalmopathy. Overall study: Peripheral blood was acquired at first diagnosis, ahead of any therapy whatsoever.

This clonotype has at least ten counts. Amplified regions were TCR beta CDR3 sequences from RNA transcripts. HTBI primers drove first-round RT-PCR of the TCR CDR3. One entry per CDR3 protein, called by TCRdb with MiXCR from the multiplex PCR reads. The sample lists about 200,000 distinct CDR3 sequences, around 19% occurring once. This CDR3 is built from 16 residues. With 5 bases removed from V and 2 bases from J, the gap between germline ends came to 16 bases. Germline V gene data show CDR1 as SGHTA and CDR2 as FQGTGA. Newly diagnosed patients aged 18 to 65 had hyperthyroidism of under 2 months' duration.

The clonotype was recovered from a man in his forties with Graves' hyperthyroidism. Sequenced: blood. This chain links TRBV7-3 with TRBJ1-3, with D possibly TRBD1 on 6 matching bases. The CDR3 here is CASSVRDTGPGNTIYF. DNA for the CDR3: TGTGCCAGCAGCGTCCGGGACACAGGACCTGGAAACACCATATATTTT.